The T cell receptor (beta chain) under discussion was sequenced for a study of cytomegalovirus exposure and HLA in healthy donors (dated 2017 in TCRdb). Turning to the overall study: An earlier analysis of approximately 640 of the donors reported 250 to 350 Gb of sequence data and some 120 million unique TCR beta sequences from around 200 million T cells. An early release that covered about 600 HLA-typed donors contained approximately 320 gigabases of sequencing data and around 85 million unique TCR sequences. The genetic ancestry cluster associated with self-reported Caucasian donors included roughly 84% of the roughly 400 genotyped donors. The study aimed to test whether signatures of past pathogen exposure could be identified by cataloging public T cell receptors. The T cell repertoires of roughly 660 subjects were profiled by immunosequencing and related to cytomegalovirus serostatus. Along with the approximately 670-subject first cohort, a separate validation cohort of approximately 110 different subjects was used. To predict cytomegalovirus infection status, the study combined high-throughput TCR immunosequencing, statistical association of individual TCRs with disease status, and machine learning. In a later analysis, previously published TCR beta repertoires from 666 donors were re-analyzed and high-resolution HLA genotyping was added so that TCR occurrence patterns could be studied. In the later analysis, no new phenotypic data were used to find candidate immune exposures; instead, reliance was placed on TCR beta sequences and their occurrence across donors. An earlier analysis of approximately 640 of the donors applied high-throughput TCR beta sequencing to assess whether each TCR beta V gene segment acted as functional or pseudogenic. Donor age, sex, ethnicity and CMV serostatus were compiled together with the repertoire data. A later genetic analysis took genome-wide SNP genotypes for about 55% of the 666 donors and used that subset as a discovery cohort. Every discovery cohort repertoire had been produced on one sequencing platform. HLA typing covered class I and class II loci at four-digit resolution. The number of donors typed differed by locus, with 629-630 for A, B, C, DRB1 and DQB1, more than 500 for DQA1, about 610 for DPA1, and some 440 for DPB1. Several DR-DQ haplotypes were treated as single units for association and clustering because of strong linkage in the cohort. Among roughly 400 genotyped donors of the cohort, an average of roughly 230,000 unique TCR beta nucleotide sequences was sequenced per donor, of which roughly 17% were non-productive. The paper as a whole reports these results and caveats: Some IMGT-functional V segments, including TRBV6-2 and TRBV6-3, could not be distinguished by the 87-base-pair reads and were therefore excluded. It was suggested by the authors that the approach could potentially be generalized to other disease states and immunological phenotypes. The study listed 150 to 200 TCR beta chains as associated with cytomegalovirus. Because some donors lacked HLA typing at each locus, the association tests relied only on the typed subset. In vitro tests confirmed that a few of the cytomegalovirus-associated TCR beta chains recognize cytomegalovirus antigens. Linkage disequilibrium might explain the correlated functional status among segregating V segments, but an unknown experimental factor could not be excluded. For the cohort, immune exposure information was limited to CMV serostatus. Cytomegalovirus status was reported to be diagnosed by the classifier with high specificity and sensitivity in both the original and validation cohorts. Presence/absence analyses assumed roughly uniform sequencing depth across donors, an assumption that may not hold. A further reported finding was that TCR beta sequences accurately predicted the HLA-A and HLA-B alleles for most subjects in the first cohort. Most TCR sequences were seen in very few donors, while some public TCRs were found in many individuals. In a later analysis, TCR association rates were found to vary across HLA loci, with the most associated TCRs seen for DRB1 alleles and the fewest for HLA-C alleles. A cluster of highly shared sequence variants was judged likely to be a technical artifact of the sequencing pipeline. Broadly in line with IMGT annotations, most TCR beta V segments showed up in productive rearrangements about 87% or about 30% of the time in an earlier analysis of several hundred of the donors. Most CMV-associated TCR beta chains appeared to be HLA-restricted in a later analysis, and the HLA associations seemed to be driven largely by CMV exposure. In a later analysis, several top co-occurrence clusters were reported to appear linked to parvovirus B19, influenza, CMV and Epstein-Barr virus. Compared with equally common non-associated chains, HLA-associated TCR beta chains in a later analysis were more clonally expanded and had lower generation probabilities. The earlier analysis of nearly 600 of the donors excluded approximately 17 rarely observed V segments, including chromosome 9 orphons, because counts were too low. In a later genetic analysis, fewer N-insertions in productive TCRs were reported among donors in an Asian-associated ancestry cluster than the roughly 640-donor mean. In a later genetic analysis, a missense DCLRE1C variant was associated with V-gene and J-gene trimming of TCR beta chains, and the association was replicated in an independent cohort. When HLA alleles, especially DR and DQ, strongly co-occurred, TCR associations were difficult to assign to individual alleles. At a false discovery rate of 0.05, a later analysis linked 15,000 to 20,000 TCR beta sequences to specific HLA alleles. Only TCR beta chains were sequenced in this cohort, and the absence of alpha or paired-chain data limited detectable features.

Libraries were made using the immunoSEQ multiplex PCR assay. A mixture of 60 forward primers for TCR Vbeta segments and 13 reverse primers for TCR Jbeta segments was used in the multiplex PCR. Amplification of the CDR3 region of rearranged TCR beta genes was performed with a multiplex PCR assay on genomic DNA. Amplified TCR beta libraries were sequenced as 87-base-pair reads on the Illumina HiSeq System. Per the source publication's procedure: In a later analysis, some 80 million unique TCR beta chains were counted across the roughly 670 repertoires, and roughly 9.9 million of these chains were shared by at least two donors. Raw reads were error-corrected and collapsed into unique sequences by a nearest-neighbor algorithm in which closely related sequences were merged to remove PCR and sequencing errors. V, D and J gene segments were assigned by aligning CDR3 sequences to IMGT reference sequences. For a sequence to be retained, at least a six-nucleotide match to both a V gene segment and a J gene segment was required. A rearrangement was called productive if the CDR3 had no stop codons and remained in frame with V and J, and every other rearrangement was called non-productive. Following IMGT convention, CDR3 was defined as the stretch from the second conserved V-encoded cysteine to the conserved J-encoded phenylalanine. In an earlier analysis of more than 550 of the donors, sequences lacking an unambiguous match to a single V gene segment were excluded. In an earlier analysis of a few hundred of the donors, V segments were called functional above 56.7% productive rearrangements and were called segregating when the between-donor standard deviation exceeded 5%. A statistical classification framework was built for diagnosing cytomegalovirus status from the catalog of TCR beta chain sequences. In a later analysis, V and J genes were assigned by comparing TCR nucleotide sequences against IMGT/GENE-DB human TR gene sequences. In a later analysis, CDR3 sequences and most-parsimonious VDJ recombination scenarios were assigned using the TCRdist pipeline. In a later analysis, every TCR beta chain was defined by the combination of its CDR3 amino acid sequence and its V-gene family, and reads without a unique V-gene family were dropped. In a later analysis, fewer than 600 highly shared, low-generation-probability nucleotide sequences were removed to address suspected cross-contamination and a sequencing artifact. In a later analysis, a clonal expansion index was calculated for each public chain from normalized within-repertoire ranks of inferred template counts. In a later analysis, generation probabilities were computed using a VDJ recombination model fitted to out-of-frame rearrangements, and the results were checked against IGoR. In a later analysis, hypergeometric tests were used to score TCR-TCR, TCR-HLA and TCR-CMV co-occurrence, with a repertoire-size bias correction applied to TCR pairs. To estimate false discovery rates, a later analysis permuted the HLA or CMV assignments 20 times. In a later analysis, co-occurring TCRs were grouped using DBSCAN, and TCRdist sequence similarity was added for clustering within HLA-allele-positive subsets. Repertoires with fewer than 30,000 or more than 120,000 public chains, plus five repertoires with anomalous nucleotide sharing, were excluded from co-occurrence clustering. Drawn from immuneACCESS, this table holds only the in-frame rearrangements with V and J called that TCRdb kept. Clones are partly lost; checked studies trace under half to an unresolved V gene and leave the rest unexplained. D and trimming were read from the DNA, whereas the V and J calls and clone size are those reported in that table. This sample lists approximately 150,000 clones; approximately 80% were detected once. The ten top clones hold about 4.3% of the sample.

In total, fewer than 750 healthy bone marrow donors made up the cohort. At the time of sampling, every cohort member was nominally healthy, though immune exposures that went unrecorded were likely present. The donor was CMV seropositive and was included in the group of 250 to 300 seropositive cohort members. A peripheral blood sample was provided by each donor, and peripheral blood mononuclear cells were used for TCR beta sequencing. Genomic DNA was extracted from the blood cell samples with the Qiagen DNeasy Blood Extraction Kit. V is pruned by 7 bases and J by 3 bases, leaving 1 base of the junction without a gene match. The CDR3, cysteine through phenylalanine, is 12 amino acids long. Only CDR3 DNA is held: 36 bases, read in frame from base 1. CDR1 and CDR2 are read off the germline V gene as MDHEN and SYDVKM. This clone was recorded once. What antigen it recognizes has not been identified. No much larger clonotype is one base removed from it; base qualities were not supplied.

Recombination connected TRBV28 to TRBJ2-3, and TRBD2 aligns with 7 junction nucleotides. The sequencing sample was made of PBMCs. The receptor was isolated from a woman in her thirties or forties in good health and CMV-seropositive. The CDR3 here reads CASTGGTDTQYF. The DNA is as follows: TGTGCCAGCACGGGAGGAACAGATACGCAGTATTTT.